This T cell receptor (beta chain) was observed in a study of T cells in Graves' hyperthyroidism and ophthalmopathy. As for the study in general: It was at initial diagnosis, before any treatment, that peripheral blood was collected.

Thyroid ultrasound, orbital computed tomography, clinical symptoms, and serum thyroxine and TRAb underpinned diagnoses. This clonotype occurred a few times. What it binds is unknown. Broader study findings: Using 13 V-J features, a model discriminated ophthalmopathy from stable hyperthyroidism. Clonotypes that were expanded in thyroid above 0.001 mostly appeared in blood too.

Amplification targeted TCR beta CDR3 regions from RNA transcripts. The HTBI set primed first-round TCR CDR3 RT-PCR. From the multiplex PCR reads, TCRdb called clonotypes with MiXCR, one entry per CDR3 protein. The sample has hundreds of thousands of distinct CDR3 sequences; more than 15% are singletons. This CDR3 spans 14 amino acids. Germline CDR1 and CDR2: GTSNPN and SVGIG (reference sequence). The J segment lost 4 bases and the V segment lost 5 bases, leaving 9 bases of the junction unmatched. This clonotype originated in a woman aged 40 to 55 with Graves' ophthalmopathy. The specimen sequenced was blood. V and J are TRBV30 and TRBJ2-3; 7 nucleotides align to TRBD2. In nucleotides, the CDR3 is TGTGCCTGGTCAAGCGGGAATAGGGCAGATACGCAGTATTTT. Its translation: CAWSSGNRADTQYF.